This T cell receptor (beta chain) appears in the sequencing data of a study of blood T cell repertoires in COVID-19. Whole-study context: Sites across the United States, Italy and Spain contributed samples from acute and convalescent COVID-19. T cells, B-cell-depleted T cells, or PBMCs provided the cDNA or gDNA that served as material.

Germline V gene sequence: CDR1 SGHNT, CDR2 YYREEE (reference sequence). Germline trimming cut 6 bases from V and 1 base from J; bases unmatched to any gene: 9. This CDR3 is 16 amino acids long. Original analysis: Using reference gene primer amplification, nucleated cell counts were estimated. The repertoire was sequenced with immunoSEQ multiplex PCR; TCRdb's copy has only in-frame clones and lacks some. The DNA gave D and trimming, while V, J and clone size come from that table. The top ten hold around a tenth of the sample, which has approximately 100,000 clones, roughly 86% seen once. This receptor was identified in a woman between 25 and 40 years old with acute or convalescent COVID-19. This sequence joins TRBV5-4 and TRBJ2-3; 9 bases fit TRBD1. The sample was peripheral blood. Written as DNA, the CDR3 is TGTGCCAGCAACTTACAGGGGGCGCCGGGCACAGATACGCAGTATTTT. This encodes CASNLQGAPGTDTQYF.